Below, 25 T cell receptor beta chains from the same sample are listed, as sequenced in a study of cytomegalovirus exposure and HLA in healthy donors. A multiplex PCR was run with 60 Vbeta primers and 13 Jbeta primers. Only in-frame clones appear in the TCRdb table, and some are missing; sequencing was by immunoSEQ multiplex PCR. The sample includes roughly 180,000 clones, roughly 85% of them seen just once. The sample comprised PBMCs. These receptor sequences come from a man in his fifties or sixties in good health and CMV-seropositive.

The CDR3 spells CASTPGQNYGYTF. CDR3 sequence (DNA): TGTGCCAGCACCCCTGGACAGAACTATGGCTACACCTTC. The chain combines TRBV27 with TRBJ1-2; D might be TRBD1 (6 bases). Germline V CDR1 and CDR2: MNHEY, SMNVEV (reference sequence). The CDR3 runs to 13 residues. V lost 7 bases to trimming and J lost 2 bases, with 11 bases between them.

V usage is TRBV4-1 and J usage is TRBJ2-2; unclear D gene. V was clipped by 2 bases and J by 2 bases, with 12 bases between them. The CDR3 extends over 16 amino acids. CDR1 MGHRA and CDR2 YSYEKL come from the germline V gene. DNA of the CDR3: TGCGCCAGCAGCCAAATCCAAGGTAGCAACACCGGGGAGCTGTTTTTT. Translation gives CASSQIQGSNTGELFF.

This rearrangement joins TRBV7-2 to TRBJ2-3; TRBD2 aligns across 13 bases. Unmatched junction bases numbered 8, after V lost 5 bases and J lost 6 bases. The CDR3 is 16 residues long. From germline, CDR1 is SGHTA and CDR2 FQGNSA. The CDR3 loop is CASSDRMTSGGDTQYF. Written as DNA, the CDR3 is TGTGCCAGCAGCGATAGAATGACTAGCGGGGGGGATACGCAGTATTTT.

The chain recombines TRBV6-1 with TRBJ2-5; the match to TRBD2 covers 9 bases. Germline V lookup: CDR1 MNHNS, CDR2 SASEGT. V shed 2 bases and J 7 bases; nucleotides not matched to a gene: 8. The CDR3 totals 15 residues. CDR3 sequence reads: CASSETSGGPRTQYF. For the CDR3, the DNA is TGTGCCAGCAGTGAAACCAGCGGGGGGCCCCGGACCCAGTACTTC.

This chain joins TRBV28 and TRBJ2-7, with a tentative D call TRBD1 (6 bases). Between the trimmed V and J ends, which lost 5 bases and 3 bases, there was a span of 11 bases. The CDR3 runs 13 residues. Germline V gives CDR1 MDHEN, CDR2 SYDVKM. The CDR3, as DNA: TGTGCCAGCAGTCTCCCACAGGGCTACGAGCAGTACGTC. Residues: CASSLPQGYEQYV.

This clone was seen just once. J is TRBJ1-4 and V is TRBV21-1; TRBD1 is the table's D call and was not checked against the DNA. TRBV21-1 is marked as a pseudogene. This CDR3 region has 15 residues. The CDR3 region is CASSKPGQGRSLLFF. The DNA for the CDR3 is TGTGCCAGCAGCAAACCGGGACAGGGGCGGTCCTTGCTGTTTTTT.

The rearrangement links TRBV15 to TRBJ2-2; D is perhaps TRBD2 (6 bases). The CDR3 is made up of 14 amino acids. Germline V gene sequence: CDR1 LNHNV, CDR2 YYDKDF (reference sequence). V was shortened by 1 base and J by 6 bases, with 9 bases between the two germline ends. The CDR3 sequence: CATSRVSGSGELFF. DNA for the CDR3: TGTGCCACCAGCAGAGTCAGCGGGTCCGGGGAGCTGTTTTTT.

This sequence joins TRBV28 and TRBJ1-5; D gene ambiguous. CDR3 length: 17 residues. Trimming took off 7 bases at V and 0 bases at J, with 19 bases between the two ends. Germline V gene data show CDR1 as MDHEN and CDR2 as SYDVKM. Here the CDR3 reads CASTYSLGSYSNQPQHF. The DNA for the CDR3 is TGTGCCAGCACCTACTCGCTAGGGAGTTATAGCAATCAGCCCCAGCATTTT.

The V and J genes are TRBV28 and TRBJ2-1, with TRBD2 matching over 13 bases. The CDR3 is 15 amino acids. Germline CDR1 MDHEN, CDR2 SYDVKM. Trimming removed 4 bases from V and 8 bases from J; junction bases left unmatched: 5. CDR3 nucleotides: TGTGCCAGCAGTTGGACTAGCGGGGGCCCGGATGAGCAGTTCTTC. Translating it yields CASSWTSGGPDEQFF.

The chain is built from TRBV29-1 and TRBJ1-3; D ambiguous. CDR1 is SQVTM and CDR2 is ANQGSEA in the germline V gene. The CDR3 extends over 14 amino acids. V lost 5 bases to trimming and J lost 0 bases, with 11 bases between them. In DNA form, the CDR3 reads TGCAGCGTTAGCGCGGTGGTCTCTGGAAACACCATATATTTT. Translating gives CSVSAVVSGNTIYF.

The CDR3 here is CASSATGSPDTQYF. Written as DNA, the CDR3 is TGTGCCAGCAGCGCGACAGGGTCCCCAGATACGCAGTATTTT. The J gene is TRBJ2-3, the V gene TRBV9; the match to TRBD1 covers 7 bases. This CDR3 spans 14 amino acids. With 3 bases clipped from V and 4 bases from J, the junction kept 5 bases outside the gene matches. Germline values: CDR1 SGDLS, CDR2 YYNGEE. Variable domain in full (rest from reference TRBV9 and TRBJ2-3): DSGVTQTPKHLITATGQRVTLRCSPRSGDLSVYWYQQSLDQGLQFLIQYYNGEERAKGNILERFSAQQFPDLHSELNLSSLELGDSALYFCASSATGSPDTQYFGPGTRLTVL.

V and J are TRBV6-1 and TRBJ1-2, with D tentatively TRBD1 (5 bases). Germline V gives CDR1 MNHNS, CDR2 SASEGT. The ends were cut back, 8 bases at V and 4 bases at J, with 17 bases in the middle. This CDR3 has 14 residues. CDR3 loop: CASFGYRQPYGYTF. CDR3 DNA: TGTGCCAGCTTCGGTTACCGACAGCCCTATGGCTACACCTTC.

The J gene is TRBJ1-2, the V gene TRBV28; 7 bases fit TRBD1. The CDR3 loop spans 14 amino acids. After removal of 2 bases from V and 5 bases from J, the junction contained 5 bases not matched to a gene. Germline V gene sequence: CDR1 MDHEN, CDR2 SYDVKM. The DNA for the CDR3 is TGTGCCAGCAGTTTACGACAGGGTTATTATGGCTACACCTTC. Amino acids: CASSLRQGYYGYTF.

This chain links TRBV27 with TRBJ2-5; 9 nucleotides match TRBD1. The CDR3 is 15 residues long. CDR1 and CDR2 (germline): MNHEY, SMNVEV (reference sequence). The junction had 7 bases not matched to a gene; V was cut back by 4 bases and J by 4 bases. CDR3 residues: CASSSAGQGRETQYF. CDR3 in DNA: TGTGCCAGCAGTTCTGCGGGACAGGGCAGAGAGACCCAGTACTTC.

The gene calls are TRBV10-3 and TRBJ2-3; possibly TRBD1 for D (6 bases). Germline V CDR1 and CDR2: ENHRY, SYGVKD. This CDR3 has 16 amino acids. Trimming took off 6 bases at V and 4 bases at J, with 20 bases between the two ends. The CDR3 sequence is CAIRNAQGLGPDTQYF. Here the CDR3 DNA reads TGTGCCATCAGGAACGCACAGGGTTTGGGCCCAGATACGCAGTATTTT.

The chain couples TRBV2 to TRBJ1-5; the match to TRBD1 covers 9 bases. Germline CDR1 SNHLY, CDR2 FYNNEI. The V and J ends lost 3 bases and 5 bases, in that order; junction bases with no gene match: 14. The CDR3 totals 18 residues. This chain's CDR3 is CASSDSGQGRIWDQPQHF. The CDR3 region has the DNA TGTGCCAGCAGTGATTCGGGACAGGGTCGGATATGGGATCAGCCCCAGCATTTT.

This clone was detected only once. CDR3: CASSPTGGAPLHF. The CDR3, as DNA: TGCGCCAGCAGCCCGACAGGGGGCGCACCCCTCCACTTT. The chain uses TRBV4-1 and TRBJ1-6; 10 bases align to TRBD1. Germline trimming cut 4 bases from V and 11 bases from J; bases unmatched to any gene: 2. The CDR3 totals 13 residues. CDR1 is MGHRA, CDR2 YSYEKL, per germline.

The chain recombines TRBV4-1 with TRBJ1-6, with TRBD1 identical over 10 bases. Germline V gives CDR1 MGHRA, CDR2 YSYEKL. The CDR3 extends over 19 amino acids. The trim removed 3 bases at V and 5 bases at J, leaving 13 bases unmatched. Here the CDR3 reads CASSQRVPGQGHNNSPLHF. The CDR3 DNA reads as TGCGCCAGCAGCCAGCGCGTTCCGGGACAGGGGCACAATAATTCACCCCTCCACTTT.

This sequence joins TRBV5-1 and TRBJ1-1; D may be TRBD1 (5 bases). Germline loops: CDR1 SGHRS, CDR2 YFSETQ. Between the trimmed V and J ends, which lost 1 base and 5 bases, there was a span of 12 bases. CDR3 length: 14 residues. CDR3 in DNA: TGCGCCAGCAGCTTGATCGCGCAGGGAACTGAAGCTTTCTTT. Protein: CASSLIAQGTEAFF.

V is TRBV4-3 and J is TRBJ2-7; D not certain. CDR3 length equals 15 residues. V lost 2 bases to trimming and J lost 2 bases, with 13 bases between them. Germline V gene lookup returns CDR1 LGHNA and CDR2 YSLEER. The CDR3 here is CASSQFLAQTYEQYF. The CDR3 DNA reads TGCGCCAGCAGCCAATTTTTGGCACAAACCTACGAGCAGTACTTC.

This clone was picked up a small number of times. The rearrangement uses TRBV6-6 and TRBJ1-2; 7 bases are a match to TRBD1. Germline CDR1 MNHNY, CDR2 SVGAGI (reference sequence). The V segment lost 7 bases and the J segment 0 bases; nucleotides outside the gene matches: 11. This CDR3 is built from 16 residues. For the CDR3, the DNA is TGTGCCAGCAAAAGGGACAGAGGACATCCTAACTATGGCTACACCTTC. Protein product: CASKRDRGHPNYGYTF.

The chain joins TRBV7-9 to TRBJ1-2; 7 nucleotides agree with TRBD1. Germline loops: CDR1 SEHNR, CDR2 FQNEAQ (reference sequence). Trimming at V came to 5 bases and at J to 1 base, leaving 19 bases not matched to a gene. There are 19 residues in the CDR3. CDR3 residues: CASSPSHIRDSSINYGYTF. CDR3 bases: TGTGCCAGCAGCCCTAGTCATATTCGGGACAGTTCGATTAACTATGGCTACACCTTC.

In its sample, this clone was seen once. This sequence joins TRBV12-5 and TRBJ1-1; no clear D gene. The CDR3 is 14 residues long. Trimming cost V 4 bases and J 2 bases, with 11 bases left between them. Per the germline V gene, CDR1 is LGHNT and CDR2 is FRNRAP. The CDR3, as DNA: TGTGCTAGTGGTTCGTCGACAATCAACACTGAAGCTTTCTTT. It yields the protein CASGSSTINTEAFF.

The V and J genes are TRBV19 and TRBJ1-4; 7 positions match TRBD1. CDR3 length equals 16 residues. The V gene end was trimmed by 3 bases and the J gene end by 0 bases; junction bases not matched to a gene: 4. Germline V gene lookup returns CDR1 LNHDA and CDR2 SQIVND (reference sequence). CDR3 residues: CASSIGTVSTNEKLFF. The DNA of the CDR3 is TGTGCCAGTAGTATCGGGACAGTCTCAACTAATGAAAAACTGTTTTTT.

J is TRBJ1-3 and V is TRBV28, with a possible D match to TRBD1 (6 bases). Trimming removed 10 bases at V and 3 bases at J, with 19 bases between. Germline CDR1 MDHEN, CDR2 SYDVKM. This CDR3 has 15 residues. The CDR3 region is CATQLDRIYGNTIYF. The CDR3 DNA is TGTGCCACTCAACTAGACAGGATATATGGAAACACCATATATTTT.